This T cell receptor beta chain emerged from a study of shared clonotypes between healthy human individuals. Study findings and constraints: Though the depth was large, rarefaction showed that sorted-subset sequencing was incomplete. What limited the represented genetic and exposure-history diversity was the small number of donors. Relative to memory subsets, naive subsets generally showed larger estimated richness.

As to this clone: Its antigen is not known.

Data came from immunoSEQ multiplex PCR; TCRdb stores just in-frame clones and leaves some out. The repertoire includes over a million clones, more than 95% of them detected once, and over 1% sits in the top ten. Unmatched junction bases numbered 2, after V lost 10 bases and J lost 1 base. This CDR3 contains 14 residues. CDR1 is LNHDA, CDR2 SQIVND, per germline (reference sequence). This TCR derives from a man aged 25-45 years in good health. Sequenced material: naive CD4+ T cells sorted from blood. The subset here: CD45RA+ positively selected. The V gene is TRBV19, the J gene TRBJ2-2; 11 bases align to TRBD2. The CDR3 DNA reads TGTGCCACCGGGACTAGCGGGAACACCGGGGAGCTGTTTTTT. Residues: CATGTSGNTGELFF.